The clone carrying this T cell receptor (beta chain) was counted between two and nine times. The antigen is unknown. The sample originates from a study of cytomegalovirus exposure and HLA in healthy donors. Points from the study as a whole: Immune exposure information available was restricted to CMV serostatus. With further analysis later on, most CMV-associated TCR beta chains appeared HLA-restricted.

Amplification used 60 Vbeta primers and 13 Jbeta primers. Measured with immunoSEQ multiplex PCR; TCRdb has only the in-frame clones, and not every one. The sample shows 170,000 or so clones, approximately 80% of them seen only once. V was trimmed by 1 base and J by 7 bases, leaving 16 bases between them. CDR1 and CDR2 (germline): LGHNA, YSLEER. This CDR3 is built from 15 residues. The TCR originated in a woman in her forties or fifties in good health and CMV-seropositive. The chain joins TRBV4-3 to TRBJ1-1, with D unresolved. The material sequenced was PBMCs. The DNA of the CDR3 is TGCGCCAGCAGCCAAGGCGGGAGTCTAGTACGTGAAGCTTTCTTT. Translated: CASSQGGSLVREAFF.